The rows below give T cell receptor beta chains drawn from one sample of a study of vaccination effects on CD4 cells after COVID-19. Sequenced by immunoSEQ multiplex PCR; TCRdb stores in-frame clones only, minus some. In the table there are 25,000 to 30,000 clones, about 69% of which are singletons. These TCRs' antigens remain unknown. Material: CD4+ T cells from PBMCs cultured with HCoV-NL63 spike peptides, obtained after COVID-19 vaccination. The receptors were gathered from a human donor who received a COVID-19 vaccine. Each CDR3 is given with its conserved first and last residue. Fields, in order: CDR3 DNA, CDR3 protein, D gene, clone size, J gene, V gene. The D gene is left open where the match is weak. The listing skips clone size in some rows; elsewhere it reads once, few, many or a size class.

CDR3 DNA: TGTGCCAGCAGCCAAGATTTCCGTGGACCTTACAATGAGCAGTTCTTC; CDR3 protein: CASSQDFRGPYNEQFF; D gene: -; clone size: few; J gene: TRBJ2-1; V gene: TRBV3-1/TRBV3-2
CDR3 DNA: TGTGCCAGCAGTTTGTTTCCGGGGTGGGGGAACACTGAAGCTTTCTTT; CDR3 protein: CASSLFPGWGNTEAFF; D gene: -; clone size: few; J gene: TRBJ1-1; V gene: TRBV6-2/TRBV6-3
CDR3 DNA: TGCGCCAGCAGCCAAGGACTAGCGGGGCTCTACAATGAGCAGTTCTTC; CDR3 protein: CASSQGLAGLYNEQFF; D gene: TRBD2; clone size: -; J gene: TRBJ2-1; V gene: TRBV4-1
CDR3 DNA: TGTGCCAGCAGTGAATTTCCTCCGGGACAGGGGGCGAGGAAGACTGAAGCTTTCTTT; CDR3 protein: CASSEFPPGQGARKTEAFF; D gene: TRBD1; clone size: -; J gene: TRBJ1-1; V gene: TRBV6-1
CDR3 DNA: TGTGCCAGCAGCGCCGGGACAGTCAATCAGCCCCAGCATTTT; CDR3 protein: CASSAGTVNQPQHF; D gene: TRBD1; clone size: -; J gene: TRBJ1-5; V gene: TRBV9
CDR3 DNA: TGTGCCAGCAGCTTGAGCCTACCGGGCTCACCCCTCCACTTT; CDR3 protein: CASSLSLPGSPLHF; D gene: -; clone size: -; J gene: TRBJ1-6; V gene: TRBV5-6
CDR3 DNA: TGTGCCAGCAGCCGAGGGACAGGAGGAGATACGCAGTATTTT; CDR3 protein: CASSRGTGGDTQYF; D gene: TRBD1; clone size: -; J gene: TRBJ2-3; V gene: TRBV7-9
CDR3 DNA: TGTGCCAGCAGCGACGGACAGGGCCCTTTCTCGGGCTACACCTTC; CDR3 protein: CASSDGQGPFSGYTF; D gene: TRBD1; clone size: few; J gene: TRBJ1-2; V gene: TRBV6-2/TRBV6-3
CDR3 DNA: TGTGCCAGCAGGTCACTCCGGGACAGCAATCAGCCCCAGCATTTT; CDR3 protein: CASRSLRDSNQPQHF; D gene: -; clone size: -; J gene: TRBJ1-5; V gene: TRBV6-5
CDR3 DNA: TGCGCCAGCAGCTTGGGGGACAGCCTCTATGGCTACACCTTC; CDR3 protein: CASSLGDSLYGYTF; D gene: TRBD1; clone size: -; J gene: TRBJ1-2; V gene: TRBV5-1
CDR3 DNA: TGTGCCAGCAGCGAACGCCCCACGGGAGGACCTTACGAGCAGTACTTC; CDR3 protein: CASSERPTGGPYEQYF; D gene: TRBD2; clone size: -; J gene: TRBJ2-7; V gene: TRBV7-6
CDR3 DNA: TGTGCCAGAAGCCCCCAAAAAACAGTTTACACTGAAGCTTTCTTT; CDR3 protein: CARSPQKTVYTEAFF; D gene: -; clone size: -; J gene: TRBJ1-1; V gene: TRBV5-3
CDR3 DNA: TGTGCCAGCAGTTTATCGGAGTTGGGCTGGGACGGTTCCTACGAGCAGTACTTC; CDR3 protein: CASSLSELGWDGSYEQYF; D gene: -; clone size: -; J gene: TRBJ2-7; V gene: TRBV27
CDR3 DNA: TGTGCCAGCAGCCAAGGAGAACTAGCCAAAAACATTCAGTACTTC; CDR3 protein: CASSQGELAKNIQYF; D gene: -; clone size: -; J gene: TRBJ2-4; V gene: TRBV3-1/TRBV3-2
CDR3 DNA: TGTGCCTGGAGTAGGGACAGTAACACTGAAGCTTTCTTT; CDR3 protein: CAWSRDSNTEAFF; D gene: TRBD1; clone size: medium-sized; J gene: TRBJ1-1; V gene: TRBV30
CDR3 DNA: TGTGCCAGCAGGGGTGGTAGCATTTTAAACACTGAAGCTTTCTTT; CDR3 protein: CASRGGSILNTEAFF; D gene: -; clone size: few; J gene: TRBJ1-1; V gene: TRBV6-5
CDR3 DNA: TGTGCCACCAGTGATAGGGGACTAGCGGGCGATACGCAGTATTTT; CDR3 protein: CATSDRGLAGDTQYF; D gene: TRBD2; clone size: -; J gene: TRBJ2-3; V gene: TRBV24-1
CDR3 DNA: TGTGCCAGTAGTATCGGGACAGGGGCCTACGAGCAGTACTTC; CDR3 protein: CASSIGTGAYEQYF; D gene: TRBD1; clone size: -; J gene: TRBJ2-7; V gene: TRBV19
CDR3 DNA: TGTGCCTGGAGTGTATCCAGGGGGAGGGGAGCTTTCTTT; CDR3 protein: CAWSVSRGRGAFF; D gene: TRBD1; clone size: -; J gene: TRBJ1-1; V gene: TRBV30
CDR3 DNA: TGCAGCGTTGTAGAGGGGGTCGGGGAGCTGTTTTTT; CDR3 protein: CSVVEGVGELFF; D gene: -; clone size: once; J gene: TRBJ2-2; V gene: TRBV29-1
CDR3 DNA: TGTGCCATCAGTGAAATTTCGGCTAGCGGGGGGAATGAGCAGTTCTTC; CDR3 protein: CAISEISASGGNEQFF; D gene: TRBD2; clone size: -; J gene: TRBJ2-1; V gene: TRBV10-3
CDR3 DNA: TGTGCCAGCAGCAAAAATGGGGGGTATGGCTACACCTTC; CDR3 protein: CASSKNGGYGYTF; D gene: -; clone size: -; J gene: TRBJ1-2; V gene: TRBV21-1
CDR3 DNA: TGCGCCAGCAGCCCCAGTTGGGGGAGCAATCAGCCCCAGCATTTT; CDR3 protein: CASSPSWGSNQPQHF; D gene: -; clone size: -; J gene: TRBJ1-5; V gene: TRBV4-1
CDR3 DNA: TGCGCCAGCAGCCAACTGACATCTAGCGGGCGGAGGAAGTGGGAGCAGTACTTC; CDR3 protein: CASSQLTSSGRRKWEQYF; D gene: TRBD2; clone size: -; J gene: TRBJ2-7; V gene: TRBV4-1
CDR3 DNA: TGTGCCAGCAGCTTGGGGGGACAGGGGACTGAAAAACTGTTTTTT; CDR3 protein: CASSLGGQGTEKLFF; D gene: TRBD1; clone size: few; J gene: TRBJ1-4; V gene: TRBV7-9
CDR3 DNA: TGTGCCAGCAGCTTAGCTGCAGGGGGTACTGAAGCTTTCTTT; CDR3 protein: CASSLAAGGTEAFF; D gene: TRBD1; clone size: -; J gene: TRBJ1-1; V gene: TRBV7-9
CDR3 DNA: TGTGCCAGCAAAACCATTTGGGAGAACACTGAAGCTTTCTTT; CDR3 protein: CASKTIWENTEAFF; D gene: -; clone size: -; J gene: TRBJ1-1; V gene: TRBV6-5
CDR3 DNA: TGTGCCAGCAGCCAAGCCGGGGGGGCCTATGGCTACACCTTC; CDR3 protein: CASSQAGGAYGYTF; D gene: -; clone size: -; J gene: TRBJ1-2; V gene: TRBV3-1/TRBV3-2
CDR3 DNA: TGCAGTGCTAGTTTAACCGGAACCTACGAGCAGTACTTC; CDR3 protein: CSASLTGTYEQYF; D gene: -; clone size: -; J gene: TRBJ2-7; V gene: TRBV20-1
CDR3 DNA: TGTGCCAGCAGCCAGCAGCCGTCGTTCAGGTCGTCTGGGGCCAACGTCCTGACTTTC; CDR3 protein: CASSQQPSFRSSGANVLTF; D gene: -; clone size: -; J gene: TRBJ2-6; V gene: TRBV3-1/TRBV3-2
CDR3 DNA: TGCGCCAGCAGTGGACCTTCCTACGAGCAGTACTTC; CDR3 protein: CASSGPSYEQYF; D gene: -; clone size: few; J gene: TRBJ2-7; V gene: TRBV10-1
CDR3 DNA: TGCAGCGTCTACAGGGGTGCTGAAGCTTTCTTT; CDR3 protein: CSVYRGAEAFF; D gene: TRBD1; clone size: -; J gene: TRBJ1-1; V gene: TRBV29-1
CDR3 DNA: TGTGCCAGCGAAGTGGGGATGGGGGAGACCCAGTACTTC; CDR3 protein: CASEVGMGETQYF; D gene: -; clone size: few; J gene: TRBJ2-5; V gene: TRBV6-5
CDR3 DNA: TGTGCCAGCTCCCGAACGGGATACCCAACTAATGAAAAACTGTTTTTT; CDR3 protein: CASSRTGYPTNEKLFF; D gene: -; clone size: -; J gene: TRBJ1-4; V gene: TRBV18
CDR3 DNA: TGTGCCAGTAGCAACACAGGGGTTAGCAATCAGCCCCAGCATTTT; CDR3 protein: CASSNTGVSNQPQHF; D gene: TRBD1; clone size: -; J gene: TRBJ1-5; V gene: TRBV19
CDR3 DNA: TGTGCCAGCTCACGAAACACCGGGGCAAATAATGAAAAACTGTTTTTT; CDR3 protein: CASSRNTGANNEKLFF; D gene: -; clone size: -; J gene: TRBJ1-4; V gene: TRBV18
CDR3 DNA: TGCGCCAGCAGCTCCGACAGGGGGACAGATACGCAGTATTTT; CDR3 protein: CASSSDRGTDTQYF; D gene: TRBD1; clone size: -; J gene: TRBJ2-3; V gene: TRBV5-1
CDR3 DNA: TGTGCCAGTAGTATCGCAGGCAGAGCTGAAGCTTTCTTT; CDR3 protein: CASSIAGRAEAFF; D gene: -; clone size: -; J gene: TRBJ1-1; V gene: TRBV19
CDR3 DNA: TGTGCCATCAGTGGACAGAATGTAGGTGACGAGCAGTACTTC; CDR3 protein: CAISGQNVGDEQYF; D gene: -; clone size: -; J gene: TRBJ2-7; V gene: TRBV10-3
CDR3 DNA: TGCGCCAGCAGCCAAGCTCTCGGGAGGGCCACCGGGGAGCTGTTTTTT; CDR3 protein: CASSQALGRATGELFF; D gene: TRBD2; clone size: -; J gene: TRBJ2-2; V gene: TRBV4-1
CDR3 DNA: TGTGCCAGCAGTTTAGCGCTCAGGGGGGAGCAGTACTTC; CDR3 protein: CASSLALRGEQYF; D gene: TRBD1; clone size: -; J gene: TRBJ2-7; V gene: TRBV27
CDR3 DNA: TGTGCCAGCAGGCGGGCAGGGATGGATTCACCCCTCCACTTT; CDR3 protein: CASRRAGMDSPLHF; D gene: -; clone size: -; J gene: TRBJ1-6; V gene: TRBV11-2
CDR3 DNA: TGTGCCAGCAGCCCCCGGACATCCTACTACGAGCAGTACTTC; CDR3 protein: CASSPRTSYYEQYF; D gene: -; clone size: -; J gene: TRBJ2-7; V gene: TRBV11-2
CDR3 DNA: TGTGCCAGCACCAAGGAGGGGGAGCTGTTTTTT; CDR3 protein: CASTKEGELFF; D gene: -; clone size: -; J gene: TRBJ2-2; V gene: TRBV6-5
CDR3 DNA: TGTGCCTGGAAAACTCTCGGGACAGCAAACACTGAAGCTTTCTTT; CDR3 protein: CAWKTLGTANTEAFF; D gene: TRBD1; clone size: few; J gene: TRBJ1-1; V gene: TRBV30
CDR3 DNA: TGTGCCAGCAGCGGCACTAGCGGGAGATCCTACAATGAGCAGTTCTTC; CDR3 protein: CASSGTSGRSYNEQFF; D gene: TRBD2; clone size: -; J gene: TRBJ2-1; V gene: TRBV5-8
CDR3 DNA: TGCGCCAGCAGCCAGCCCAGGGCTCATGGCTACACCTTC; CDR3 protein: CASSQPRAHGYTF; D gene: -; clone size: -; J gene: TRBJ1-2; V gene: TRBV4-1
CDR3 DNA: TGTGCCAGCAGTTACTCGACTGAAGCTTTCTTT; CDR3 protein: CASSYSTEAFF; D gene: -; clone size: -; J gene: TRBJ1-1; V gene: TRBV6-5
CDR3 DNA: TGTGCCAGCAGGGCGCCTTGGCTAGCGTGGGGCGAGGCAGATACGCAGTATTTT; CDR3 protein: CASRAPWLAWGEADTQYF; D gene: -; clone size: once; J gene: TRBJ2-3; V gene: TRBV7-2